The 27 T cell receptor beta chains below all came from one sample that was sequenced in a study of cytomegalovirus exposure and HLA in healthy donors. Researchers ran the PCR with 60 Vbeta and 13 Jbeta primers. Sequenced by immunoSEQ multiplex PCR; TCRdb stores in-frame clones only, minus some. The table records 90,000 to 130,000 clones, roughly two thirds of them present only once. Sequencing was carried out using PBMCs. The receptors shown here come from a young woman in good health and CMV-seronegative.

The rearrangement links TRBV28 to TRBJ1-3; D remains ambiguous. The germline V gene has CDR1 MDHEN and CDR2 SYDVKM. V gave up 3 bases and J gave up 0 bases, with 9 bases separating them. The CDR3 covers 15 residues. The CDR3 sequence is CASSFDFSSGNTIYF. In DNA form, the CDR3 reads TGTGCCAGCAGTTTCGACTTTAGCTCTGGAAACACCATATATTTT.

The chain links TRBV10-3 to TRBJ1-1; D gene ambiguous. V lost 0 bases to trimming and J lost 0 bases, with 8 bases between them. This CDR3 has 15 residues. Germline CDR1 and CDR2: ENHRY and SYGVKD. The CDR3 loop is CAISESTLVNTEAFF. In nucleotides, the CDR3 is TGTGCCATCAGTGAGTCGACTCTCGTGAACACTGAAGCTTTCTTT.

The CDR3 region is CASSLAGTSSGNTIYF. In DNA form, the CDR3 reads TGCGCCAGCAGCTTAGCGGGCACCAGCTCTGGAAACACCATATATTTT. This rearrangement joins TRBV5-1 to TRBJ1-3, with unresolved D. The germline CDR1 and CDR2 sequences are SGHRS and YFSETQ. V shed 2 bases and J shed 0 bases, with 12 bases lying between them. The CDR3 runs 16 residues. Full variable domain (remainder filled in from reference TRBV5-1 and TRBJ1-3): KAGVTQTPRYLIKTRGQQVTLSCSPISGHRSVSWYQQTPGQGLQFLFEYFSETQRNKGNFPGRFSGRQFSNSRSEMNVSTLELGDSALYLCASSLAGTSSGNTIYFGEGSWLTVV.

A single count supports this clone. V usage is TRBV30 and J usage is TRBJ1-2; 7 bases agree with TRBD1. The CDR3 has 12 amino acids. CDR1 and CDR2 (germline): GTSNPN, SVGIG (reference sequence). J gave up 8 bases and V 3 bases, and 6 bases lay outside the gene matches. The CDR3 DNA sequence: TGTGCCTGGAGGGTGGCAGGGGGAGGCTACACCTTC. The encoded protein is CAWRVAGGGYTF. The full variable domain, its missing parts supplied by reference TRBV30 and TRBJ1-2, is SQTIHQWPATLVQPVGSPLSLECTVEGTSNPNLYWYRQAAGRGLQLLFYSVGIGQISSEVPQNLSASRPQDRQFILSSKKLLLSDSGFYLCAWRVAGGGYTFGSGTRLTVV.

With respect to this clone: Compared with germline, one end of the junction differs, possibly owing to a read error. The chain links TRBV27 to TRBJ1-1; no reliable D call. The CDR3 length is 15 residues. From germline, CDR1 is MNHEY and CDR2 SMNVEV (reference sequence). CDR3 DNA: TGTGCCAGCAGTTTATCTGGAGGGCTGAATACTGAAGCTTTCTTT. Its translation is CASSLSGGLNTEAFF.

A few counts support this clone. The chain has TRBV7-9 and TRBJ1-1; tentative D call: TRBD1 (5 bases). Trimming removed 4 bases from V and 1 base from J, with 22 bases in between. Per the germline V gene, CDR1 is SEHNR and CDR2 is FQNEAQ (reference sequence). The CDR3 length is 18 residues. The CDR3, as DNA: TGTGCCAGCAGCTCTCGAGGCAGGGAAAAGAATCGGAACACTGAAGCTTTCTTT. Translating gives CASSSRGREKNRNTEAFF. Using reference TRBV7-9 and TRBJ1-1 for the parts outside the CDR3, the full variable domain is DTGVSQNPRHKITKRGQNVTFRCDPISEHNRLYWYRQTLGQGPEFLTYFQNEAQLEKSRLLSDRFSAERPKGSFSTLEIQRTEQGDSAMYLCASSSRGREKNRNTEAFFGQGTRLTVV.

The chain links TRBV2 to TRBJ1-2; D possibly corresponds to TRBD1 (5 bases). CDR3 length equals 12 residues. V lost 7 bases, J lost 4 bases, and 10 bases lay in between. Germline loops: CDR1 SNHLY, CDR2 FYNNEI. The CDR3 sequence: CASNGGIYGYTF. In DNA form, the CDR3 reads TGTGCCAGCAACGGGGGGATCTATGGCTACACCTTC.

The CDR3 DNA reads as TGTGCCAGCAGTCAATACAATGAGCAGTTCTTC. Amino acids: CASSQYNEQFF. The chain employs TRBV27 and TRBJ2-1; D is unresolved. The CDR3 totals 11 residues. V was pared by 5 bases and J by 4 bases, with 3 bases between. Per germline, CDR1 MNHEY and CDR2 SMNVEV (reference sequence).

This clone was counted only a few times. The rearrangement uses TRBV28 and TRBJ1-5; D is perhaps TRBD1 (6 bases). This CDR3 region has 15 residues. Between the trimmed V and J ends, which lost 6 bases and 11 bases, there was a span of 23 bases. Germline CDR1 is MDHEN and CDR2 is SYDVKM. The CDR3 here is CASRMDRTSARTQHF. CDR3 sequence (DNA): TGTGCCAGCAGAATGGACAGAACAAGCGCTAGGACCCAGCATTTT.

There are a few counts of this clone. The chain links TRBV5-6 to TRBJ2-2; a weak D match, TRBD2 (7 bases). V was cut by 5 bases and J by 0 bases, with 14 bases left in between. The germline gives CDR1 SGHDT, CDR2 YYEEEE. This CDR3 spans 16 amino acids. The CDR3 spells CASSSGRGANTGELFF. In DNA, the CDR3 is TGTGCCAGCAGTTCAGGGAGGGGGGCGAACACCGGGGAGCTGTTTTTT. Using reference TRBV5-6 and TRBJ2-2 for the parts outside the CDR3, the full variable domain is DAGVTQSPTHLIKTRGQQVTLRCSPKSGHDTVSWYQQALGQGPQFIFQYYEEEERQRGNFPDRFSGHQFPNYSSELNVNALLLGDSALYLCASSSGRGANTGELFFGEGSRLTVL.

The chain combines TRBV7-2 with TRBJ2-1, with a weak D call TRBD2 (7 bases). CDR3 size: 12 residues. Trimming removed 1 base at V and 12 bases at J, with 10 bases between. Per germline, CDR1 SGHTA and CDR2 FQGNSA. The chain's CDR3 is CASSLERGGQFF. The CDR3 DNA is TGTGCCAGCAGCTTAGAGAGGGGGGGGCAGTTCTTC.

The chain carries TRBV19 and TRBJ2-1; 9 nucleotides match TRBD2. J was trimmed by 2 bases and V by 3 bases; bases with no gene match: 14. The germline CDR1 and CDR2 sequences are LNHDA and SQIVND (reference sequence). CDR3 size: 19 residues. For the CDR3, the DNA is TGTGCCAGTAGTATGGACGGCGGGAGGGGTCCATTTCCCTACAATGAGCAGTTCTTC. Residues: CASSMDGGRGPFPYNEQFF.

This clone was seen more than once but under ten times. The rearrangement joins TRBV7-9 to TRBJ1-1, with TRBD1 matching 7 bases. Germline V lookup: CDR1 SEHNR, CDR2 FQNEAQ (reference sequence). This CDR3 spans 14 amino acids. Trimming cost V 5 bases and J 4 bases; bases outside gene matches: 7. CDR3 protein: CASSDGDRATEAFF. Written as DNA, the CDR3 is TGTGCCAGCAGCGATGGGGACAGAGCCACTGAAGCTTTCTTT.

In this sample, this clone turned up a few times. The chain joins TRBV4-1 to TRBJ1-2; TRBD1 aligns across 9 bases. The V gene's germline CDR1 is MGHRA and CDR2 YSYEKL. This CDR3 is 15 amino acids long. Trimming cost V 4 bases and J 2 bases; bases outside gene matches: 5. DNA of the CDR3: TGCGCCAGCAGCCGCCCGGGACAGGGCAACTATGGCTACACCTTC. The encoded protein is CASSRPGQGNYGYTF.

This clone was seen a handful of times. V gene TRBV18 combines with J gene TRBJ2-7; possible D gene TRBD1, 5 bases. The CDR3 length is 13 residues. V was pared by 2 bases and J by 7 bases, with 12 bases between. Germline CDR1 is KGHSH and CDR2 is LQKENI. The CDR3 DNA sequence: TGTGCCAGCTCACCAAATAGGGGTTGGGAGCAGTACTTC. Translated, it gives CASSPNRGWEQYF.

The CDR3 sequence is CASRGVTRDRKIYEQYF. CDR3 DNA sequence: TGTGCCAGCAGAGGCGTCACCCGGGACAGAAAGATCTACGAGCAGTACTTC. The V gene is TRBV6-4, the J gene TRBJ2-7; 7 bases align to TRBD1. In germline, CDR1 is MRHNA, CDR2 SNTAGT. The V segment lost 6 bases and the J segment 3 bases; nucleotides outside the gene matches: 17. This CDR3 is built from 17 residues.

The gene calls are TRBV7-2 and TRBJ2-2; 11 positions agree with TRBD2. The CDR3 consists of 15 residues. Losses at the gene ends were 5 bases for V and 6 bases for J; bases not matched to a gene: 5. Germline V lookup: CDR1 SGHTA, CDR2 FQGNSA. The CDR3 nucleotides read TGTGCCAGCAGCCCAGATAGCGGGAGGGCCGGGGAGCTGTTTTTT. This gives the protein CASSPDSGRAGELFF. The whole variable domain, filled in from reference TRBV7-2 and TRBJ2-2, reads GAGVSQSPSNKVTEKGKDVELRCDPISGHTALYWYRQSLGQGLEFLIYFQGNSAPDKSGLPSDRFSAERTGGSVSTLTIQRTQQEDSAVYLCASSPDSGRAGELFFGEGSRLTVL.

The chain combines TRBV7-2 with TRBJ2-2; no clear D gene. Germline CDR1 and CDR2: SGHTA and FQGNSA. The CDR3 totals 17 residues. V shed 2 bases and J shed 6 bases, with 19 bases lying between them. This CDR3 reads CASSLLLRSFRAGELFF. The CDR3 DNA is TGTGCCAGCAGCTTATTGTTACGCTCGTTTCGCGCCGGGGAGCTGTTTTTT.

This clone was observed a handful of times. J is TRBJ2-1 and V is TRBV10-1; possibly TRBD2 for D (6 bases). Deletions cut 6 bases from V and 0 bases from J, with 12 bases between. Germline V gene data show CDR1 as WNHNN and CDR2 as SYGVQD (reference sequence). The CDR3 covers 15 residues. The CDR3 DNA is TGCGCCAGCAGCCTTGGGACTCCCTCCTACAATGAGCAGTTCTTC. Protein product: CASSLGTPSYNEQFF.

This clone was counted between two and nine times. The V call is TRBV5-6, the J call TRBJ2-3; 11 bases fit TRBD1. Germline CDR1 reads SGHDT; CDR2 reads YYEEEE. The CDR3 runs 16 residues. V lost 2 bases to trimming and J lost 5 bases; unmatched junction nucleotides: 7. CDR3 bases: TGTGCCAGCAGCTTATGGACAGGGGGCGCGTTAGATACGCAGTATTTT. Translating gives CASSLWTGGALDTQYF.

The CDR3 DNA reads as TGTGCCAGCAGTGGTCCTGGAGCAACTAATGAAAAACTGTTTTTT. It specifies CASSGPGATNEKLFF. V and J are TRBV28 and TRBJ1-4; D remains ambiguous. The germline V gene has CDR1 MDHEN and CDR2 SYDVKM. The V end was cut by 5 bases, the J end by 0 bases, with 10 bases between. This CDR3 is 15 amino acids long. The full variable domain, its missing parts supplied by reference TRBV28 and TRBJ1-4, is DVKVTQSSRYLVKRTGEKVFLECVQDMDHENMFWYRQDPGLGLRLIYFSYDVKMKEKGDIPEGYSVSREKKERFSLILESASTNQTSMYLCASSGPGATNEKLFFGSGTQLSVL.

This chain links TRBV5-1 with TRBJ2-2; no firm D call. V was pared by 4 bases and J by 5 bases, with 9 bases between. Germline V gene lookup returns CDR1 SGHRS and CDR2 YFSETQ. The CDR3 has 13 residues. CDR3: CASSRTLTGELFF. The CDR3 coding sequence is TGCGCCAGCAGCAGAACATTAACCGGGGAGCTGTTTTTT.

There are a few counts of this clone. The chain has TRBV19 and TRBJ1-2; 9 positions agree with TRBD1. The V and J ends lost 4 bases and 8 bases, in that order; junction bases with no gene match: 11. The CDR3 has 15 amino acids. From germline, CDR1 is LNHDA and CDR2 SQIVND (reference sequence). The CDR3 region has the DNA TGTGCCAGTAGTACTCCCTCCGGGACAGGGTTGGGCTACACCTTC. Protein sequence: CASSTPSGTGLGYTF.

J is TRBJ2-3 and V is TRBV28; 10 bases map to TRBD2. This CDR3 region has 18 residues. Germline V lookup: CDR1 MDHEN, CDR2 SYDVKM. Losses at the gene ends were 5 bases for V and 3 bases for J; bases not matched to a gene: 14. The CDR3 protein is CASSLPTRTSGPTDTQYF. The CDR3 nucleotides read TGTGCCAGCAGTCTGCCCACACGGACTAGCGGACCTACAGATACGCAGTATTTT.

The V and J genes are TRBV7-2 and TRBJ1-2; 8 positions match TRBD1. This CDR3 has 14 amino acids. After removal of 3 bases from V and 7 bases from J, the junction contained 7 bases not matched to a gene. Germline values: CDR1 SGHTA, CDR2 FQGNSA. CDR3 residues: CASSFTTGDRGYTF. DNA for the CDR3: TGTGCCAGCAGCTTCACGACAGGGGATCGTGGCTACACCTTC.

The V gene is TRBV28, the J gene TRBJ1-5, with D maybe TRBD1 (5 bases). The ends were cut back, 2 bases at V and 1 base at J, with 12 bases in the middle. The germline V gene encodes CDR1 MDHEN and CDR2 SYDVKM. This CDR3 contains 16 residues. CDR3 nucleotides: TGTGCCAGCAGTTTACCCGGCAGGGTGAGCAATCAGCCCCAGCATTTT. Translating it yields CASSLPGRVSNQPQHF.

The chain carries TRBV27 and TRBJ2-1; the match to TRBD2 covers 7 bases. The germline CDR1 and CDR2 sequences are MNHEY and SMNVEV (reference sequence). After removal of 0 bases from V and 6 bases from J, the junction contained 8 bases not matched to a gene. The CDR3 extends over 16 amino acids. Here the CDR3 DNA reads TGTGCCAGCAGTTTATCCCGCGGGAGTAAGGCCAATGAGCAGTTCTTC. It is translated as CASSLSRGSKANEQFF.